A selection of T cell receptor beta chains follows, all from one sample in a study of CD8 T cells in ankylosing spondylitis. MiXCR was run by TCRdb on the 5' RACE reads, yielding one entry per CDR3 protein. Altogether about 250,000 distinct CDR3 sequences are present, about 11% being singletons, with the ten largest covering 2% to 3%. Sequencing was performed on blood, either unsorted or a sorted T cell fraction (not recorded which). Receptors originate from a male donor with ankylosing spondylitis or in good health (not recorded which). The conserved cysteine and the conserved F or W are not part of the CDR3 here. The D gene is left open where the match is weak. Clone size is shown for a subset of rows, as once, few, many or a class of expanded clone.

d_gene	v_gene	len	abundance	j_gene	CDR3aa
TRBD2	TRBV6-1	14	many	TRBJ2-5	ASAGMSSGVGGTQY
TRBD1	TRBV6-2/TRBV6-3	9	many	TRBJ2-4	ASGQGNIQY
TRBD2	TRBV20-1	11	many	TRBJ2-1	SALAESYNEQF
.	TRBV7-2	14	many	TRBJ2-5	ASSSRAGGIQETQY
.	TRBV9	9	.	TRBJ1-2	ASSGDYGYT
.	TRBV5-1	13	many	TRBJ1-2	ASSLEVLSSGSYT
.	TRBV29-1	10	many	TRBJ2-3	SYWASTDTQY
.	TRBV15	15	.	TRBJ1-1	ATSPEGGFPMNTEAF
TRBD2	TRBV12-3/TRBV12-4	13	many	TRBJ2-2	ASSSRGGNTGELF
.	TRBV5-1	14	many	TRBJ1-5	ASSLDPVAGNQPQH
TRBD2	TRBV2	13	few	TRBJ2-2	ASSVGRESTGELF
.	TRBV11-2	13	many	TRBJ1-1	ASSKPGHMNTEAF
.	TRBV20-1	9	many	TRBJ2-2	SARVAGELF
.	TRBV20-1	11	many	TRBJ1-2	SAKRTGLDGYT
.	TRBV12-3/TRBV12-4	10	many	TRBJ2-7	ASTLGGYEQY
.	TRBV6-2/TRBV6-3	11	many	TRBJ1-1	ASRPDSYTEAF
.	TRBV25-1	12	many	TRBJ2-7	ASSESGGVGEQY
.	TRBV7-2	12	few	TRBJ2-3	ASSFGRTQVTQY
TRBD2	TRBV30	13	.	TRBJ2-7	AWSEGTSGSYEQY
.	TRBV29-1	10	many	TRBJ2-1	SLGWGYNEQF
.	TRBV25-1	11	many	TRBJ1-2	ASSPSPGRGYT
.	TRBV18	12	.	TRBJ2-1	ASSGSGSRNEQF
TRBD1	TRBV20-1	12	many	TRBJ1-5	SATRTGSNQPQH
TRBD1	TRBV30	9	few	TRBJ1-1	AWDRGPGAF
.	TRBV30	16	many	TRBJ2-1	AWSFSRSTAIPYNEQF
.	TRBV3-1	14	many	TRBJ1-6	ASSQDQAGVNSPLH
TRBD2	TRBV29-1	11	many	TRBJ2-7	SAKGLAGYEQY
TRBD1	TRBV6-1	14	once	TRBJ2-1	ASSLRTGTGKGEQF
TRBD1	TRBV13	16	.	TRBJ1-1	ASSLTSRDRVGDTEAF
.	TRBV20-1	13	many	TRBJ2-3	SASSVAGVTDTQY
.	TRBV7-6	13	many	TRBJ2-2	ASRRGETNTGELF
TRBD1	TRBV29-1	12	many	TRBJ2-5	STTPGQGGETQY
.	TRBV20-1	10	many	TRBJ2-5	SARFADETQY
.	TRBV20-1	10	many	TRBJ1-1	SASDRRTEAF
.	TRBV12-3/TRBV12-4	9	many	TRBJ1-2	ASSNRVRYT
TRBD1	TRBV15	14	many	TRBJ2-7	ATSRDPGTGDYEQY
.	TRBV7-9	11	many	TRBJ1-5	ASSHGEGQPQH
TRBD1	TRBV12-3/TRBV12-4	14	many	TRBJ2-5	ASSLAGTGDIETQY
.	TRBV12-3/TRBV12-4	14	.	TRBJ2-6	ASSARGFSGANVLT
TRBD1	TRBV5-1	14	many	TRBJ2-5	ASSTGQGASQETQY
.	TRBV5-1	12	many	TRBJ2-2	ASSFGGRGGELF
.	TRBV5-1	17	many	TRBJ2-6	ASRARAAGEGSGANVLT
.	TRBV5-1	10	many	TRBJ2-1	ASSSPRGVQF
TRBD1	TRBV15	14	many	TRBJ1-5	ATSRGTGDGNQPQH
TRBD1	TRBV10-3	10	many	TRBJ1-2	AISAGGGGYT
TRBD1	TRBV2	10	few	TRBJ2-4	ASSGGQGARY
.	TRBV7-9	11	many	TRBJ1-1	ASSLGGNAEAF